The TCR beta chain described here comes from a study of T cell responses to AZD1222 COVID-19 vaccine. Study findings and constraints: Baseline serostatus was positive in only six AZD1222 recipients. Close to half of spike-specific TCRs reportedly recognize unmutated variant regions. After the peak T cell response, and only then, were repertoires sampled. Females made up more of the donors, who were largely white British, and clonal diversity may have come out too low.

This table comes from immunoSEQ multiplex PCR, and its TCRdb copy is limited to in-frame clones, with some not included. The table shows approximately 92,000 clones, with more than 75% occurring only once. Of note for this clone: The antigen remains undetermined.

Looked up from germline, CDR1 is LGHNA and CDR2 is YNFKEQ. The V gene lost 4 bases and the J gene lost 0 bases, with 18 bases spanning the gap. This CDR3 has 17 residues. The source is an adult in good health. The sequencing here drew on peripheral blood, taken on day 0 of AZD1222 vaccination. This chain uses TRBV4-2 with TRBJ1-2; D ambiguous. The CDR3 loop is CASSRNPISGTNYGYTF. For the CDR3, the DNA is TGTGCCAGCAGCCGTAACCCCATATCGGGGACTAACTATGGCTACACCTTC.